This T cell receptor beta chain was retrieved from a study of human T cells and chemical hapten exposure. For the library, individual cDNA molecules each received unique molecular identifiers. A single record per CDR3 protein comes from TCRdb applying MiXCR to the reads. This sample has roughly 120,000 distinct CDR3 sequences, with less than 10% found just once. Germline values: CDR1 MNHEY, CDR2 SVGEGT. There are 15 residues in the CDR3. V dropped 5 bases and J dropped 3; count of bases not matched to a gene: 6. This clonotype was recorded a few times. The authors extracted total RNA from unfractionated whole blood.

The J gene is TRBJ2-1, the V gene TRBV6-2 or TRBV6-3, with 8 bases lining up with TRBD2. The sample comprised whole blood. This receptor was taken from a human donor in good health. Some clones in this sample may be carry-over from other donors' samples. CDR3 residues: CASSKQREYYNEQFF. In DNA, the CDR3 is TGTGCCAGCAGTAAACAGCGGGAGTACTACAATGAGCAGTTCTTC.